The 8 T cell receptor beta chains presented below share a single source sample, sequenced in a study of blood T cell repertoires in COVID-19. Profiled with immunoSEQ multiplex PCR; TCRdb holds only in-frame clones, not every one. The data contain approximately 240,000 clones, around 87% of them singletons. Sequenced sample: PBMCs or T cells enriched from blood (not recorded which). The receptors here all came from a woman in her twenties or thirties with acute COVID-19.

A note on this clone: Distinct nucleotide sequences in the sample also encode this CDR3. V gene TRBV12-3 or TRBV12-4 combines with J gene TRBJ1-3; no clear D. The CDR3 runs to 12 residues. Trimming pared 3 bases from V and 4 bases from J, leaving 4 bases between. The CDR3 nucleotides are TGTGCCAGCAGTTTTATCGGAAACACCATATATTTT. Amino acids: CASSFIGNTIYF.

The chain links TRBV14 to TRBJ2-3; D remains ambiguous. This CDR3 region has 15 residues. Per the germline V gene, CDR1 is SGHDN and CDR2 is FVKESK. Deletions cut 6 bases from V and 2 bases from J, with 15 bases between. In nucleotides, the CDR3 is TGTGCCAGCAGGCCGAGAAGAAATCCCACAGATACGCAGTATTTT. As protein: CASRPRRNPTDTQYF. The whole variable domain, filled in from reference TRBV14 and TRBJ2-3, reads EAGVTQFPSHSVIEKGQTVTLRCDPISGHDNLYWYRRVMGKEIKFLLHFVKESKQDESGMPNNRFLAERTGGTYSTLKVQPAELEDSGVYFCASRPRRNPTDTQYFGPGTRLTVL.

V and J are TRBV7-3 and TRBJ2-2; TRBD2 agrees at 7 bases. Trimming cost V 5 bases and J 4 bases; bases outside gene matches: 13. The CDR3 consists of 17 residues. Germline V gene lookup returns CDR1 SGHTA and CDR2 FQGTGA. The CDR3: CASSPQPAGAGTGELFF. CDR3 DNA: TGTGCCAGCAGCCCGCAACCTGCGGGAGCTGGCACCGGGGAGCTGTTTTTT.

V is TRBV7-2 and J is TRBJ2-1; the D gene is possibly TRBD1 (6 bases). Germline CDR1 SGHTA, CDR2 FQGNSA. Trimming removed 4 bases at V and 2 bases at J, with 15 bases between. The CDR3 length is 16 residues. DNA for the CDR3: TGTGCCAGCAGCTGGGGACGGACAGCAACCTACAATGAGCAGTTCTTC. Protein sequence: CASSWGRTATYNEQFF. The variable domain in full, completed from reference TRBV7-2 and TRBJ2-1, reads GAGVSQSPSNKVTEKGKDVELRCDPISGHTALYWYRQSLGQGLEFLIYFQGNSAPDKSGLPSDRFSAERTGGSVSTLTIQRTQQEDSAVYLCASSWGRTATYNEQFFGPGTRLTVL.

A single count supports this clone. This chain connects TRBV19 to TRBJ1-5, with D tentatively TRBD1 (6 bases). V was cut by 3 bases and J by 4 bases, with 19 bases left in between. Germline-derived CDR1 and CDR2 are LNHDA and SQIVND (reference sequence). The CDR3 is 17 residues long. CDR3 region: CASSMRGLGLSNQPQHF. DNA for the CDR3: TGTGCCAGTAGTATGCGGGGGCTCGGGCTTTCAAATCAGCCCCAGCATTTT.

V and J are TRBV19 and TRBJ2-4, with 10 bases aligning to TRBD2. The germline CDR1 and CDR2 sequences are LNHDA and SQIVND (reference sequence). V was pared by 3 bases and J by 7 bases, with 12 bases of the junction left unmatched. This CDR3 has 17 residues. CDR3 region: CASSITLAGVSGNIQYF. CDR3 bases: TGTGCCAGTAGTATCACCCTAGCGGGAGTGTCGGGGAACATTCAGTACTTC.

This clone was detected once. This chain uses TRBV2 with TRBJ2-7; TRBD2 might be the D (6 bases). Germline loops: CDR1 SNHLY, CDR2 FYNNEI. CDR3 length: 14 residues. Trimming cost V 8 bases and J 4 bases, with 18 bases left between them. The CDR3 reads CASGDLFKGYEQYF. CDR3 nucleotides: TGTGCCAGCGGGGACTTATTCAAGGGTTACGAGCAGTACTTC.

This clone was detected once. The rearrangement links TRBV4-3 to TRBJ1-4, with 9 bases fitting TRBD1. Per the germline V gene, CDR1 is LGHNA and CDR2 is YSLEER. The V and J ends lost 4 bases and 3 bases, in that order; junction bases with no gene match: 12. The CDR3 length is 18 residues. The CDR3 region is CASSLGTGNELANEKLFF. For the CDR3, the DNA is TGCGCCAGCAGCCTAGGGACAGGGAATGAGTTGGCTAATGAAAAACTGTTTTTT.